The 14 T cell receptor beta chains reported below all come from one sample, sequenced in a study of blood T cell repertoires in COVID-19. Only in-frame clones appear in the TCRdb table, and some are missing; sequencing was by immunoSEQ multiplex PCR. The sample contains roughly 170,000 clones, roughly 80% of which appear only once. Sequenced sample: PBMCs or T cells enriched from blood (not recorded which). Every receptor here comes from a woman in her 50s who had recovered from COVID-19.

The chain couples TRBV7-2 to TRBJ1-2, with 7 positions matching TRBD1. The CDR3 runs 18 residues. V gave up 5 bases and J gave up 8 bases; unmatched junction bases: 23. In germline, CDR1 is SGHTA, CDR2 FQGNSA. For the CDR3, the DNA is TGTGCCAGCAGCGTACCTCCGGGACAGAAGGTGGAGATACACGGCTACACCTTC. Translation: CASSVPPGQKVEIHGYTF.

The V call is TRBV7-2, the J call TRBJ1-5; TRBD1 agrees at 8 bases. Germline V gene lookup returns CDR1 SGHTA and CDR2 FQGNSA. CDR3 length equals 14 residues. The V gene end was trimmed by 2 bases and the J gene end by 6 bases; junction bases not matched to a gene: 3. In DNA form, the CDR3 reads TGTGCCAGCAGCTTAACAACAGGGGGTCAGCCCCAGCATTTT. It codes for CASSLTTGGQPQHF.

The rearrangement links TRBV6-1 to TRBJ1-3, with a weak D call TRBD1 (6 bases). The V and J ends lost 0 bases and 4 bases respectively, with 16 bases between them. The CDR3 is 17 amino acids. The germline gives CDR1 MNHNS, CDR2 SASEGT. The CDR3 region has the DNA TGTGCCAGCAGTGAAGCCTACCGTTGGGGGCAAGGAAACACCATATATTTT. Translation: CASSEAYRWGQGNTIYF.

This chain links TRBV28 with TRBJ1-1; TRBD1 might be the D (6 bases). The germline V gene encodes CDR1 MDHEN and CDR2 SYDVKM. Trimming left V 6 bases short and J 1 base short, with 12 bases between. The CDR3 length is 14 residues. CDR3 in amino acids: CASRFLQGNTEAFF. The CDR3 region has the DNA TGTGCCAGCAGGTTTTTACAGGGGAACACTGAAGCTTTCTTT. The whole variable domain, remainder taken from reference TRBV28 and TRBJ1-1, is DVKVTQSSRYLVKRTGEKVFLECVQDMDHENMFWYRQDPGLGLRLIYFSYDVKMKEKGDIPEGYSVSREKKERFSLILESASTNQTSMYLCASRFLQGNTEAFFGQGTRLTVV.

The rearrangement links TRBV19 to TRBJ1-4; perhaps TRBD1 as D (5 bases). The germline gives CDR1 LNHDA, CDR2 SQIVND (reference sequence). V was cut by 5 bases and J by 8 bases, with 24 bases left in between. There are 17 residues in the CDR3. The CDR3 DNA is TGTGCCAGTAGTCAACCCCTCGGCGCAGGGCGGGAGGAAAAACTGTTTTTT. Residues: CASSQPLGAGREEKLFF.

CDR3 region: CASSMGSGKWRGTDTQYF. The CDR3 DNA sequence: TGTGCCAGCAGTATGGGTAGCGGGAAATGGCGGGGCACAGATACGCAGTATTTT. The chain carries TRBV28 and TRBJ2-3; 8 positions agree with TRBD2. Losses at the gene ends were 5 bases for V and 1 base for J; bases not matched to a gene: 14. This CDR3 spans 18 amino acids. The germline V gene encodes CDR1 MDHEN and CDR2 SYDVKM.

CDR3 nucleotides: TGTGCCAGCAGTTTGGGACAGGGGATTGATGACTATGGCTACACCTTC. Its protein is CASSLGQGIDDYGYTF. This rearrangement joins TRBV28 to TRBJ1-2, with 10 bases fitting TRBD1. The ends lost 3 bases at V and 3 bases at J; junction bases unmatched: 7. The CDR3 is made up of 16 amino acids. Germline assignment: CDR1 MDHEN and CDR2 SYDVKM.

V gene TRBV21-1 combines with J gene TRBJ1-2; TRBD1 was called by the table and not checked on the DNA. TRBV21-1 is a pseudogene. The CDR3 is 18 amino acids. CDR3 bases: TGTGCCAGCAGCAAAGATGGACAGGGTTTTCGCTGCGGCTATGGCTACACCTTC. This encodes CASSKDGQGFRCGYGYTF.

This clone was observed a handful of times. This chain uses TRBV7-2 with TRBJ2-7; D ambiguous. From germline, CDR1 is SGHTA and CDR2 FQGNSA. The CDR3 loop spans 11 amino acids. V was clipped by 2 bases and J by 3 bases, with 2 bases between them. CDR3: CASSLYYEQYF. The CDR3 DNA sequence: TGTGCCAGCAGCTTATACTACGAGCAGTACTTC.

This chain links TRBV7-6 with TRBJ2-7, with TRBD2 as a possible D gene (5 bases). The germline gives CDR1 SGHVS, CDR2 FNYEAQ. Trimming took off 8 bases at V and 2 bases at J, with 16 bases between the two ends. The CDR3 covers 14 residues. This CDR3 reads CASSVGVGTYEQYF. In DNA form, the CDR3 reads TGTGCCAGCTCCGTGGGAGTGGGGACCTACGAGCAGTACTTC. Full variable domain (missing parts from reference TRBV7-6 and TRBJ2-7): GAGVSQSPRYKVTKRGQDVALRCDPISGHVSLYWYRQALGQGPEFLTYFNYEAQQDKSGLPNDRFSAERPEGSISTLTIQRTEQRDSAMYRCASSVGVGTYEQYFGPGTRLTVT.

The rearrangement joins TRBV5-5 to TRBJ1-3; no clear D gene. CDR3 size: 13 residues. CDR1 and CDR2 (germline): SGHKS, YYEKEE (reference sequence). The V end was cut by 1 base, the J end by 0 bases, with 2 bases between. CDR3 loop: CASSLYSGNTIYF. The CDR3 nucleotides are TGTGCCAGCAGCTTGTACTCTGGAAACACCATATATTTT.

The chain joins TRBV28 to TRBJ2-7; TRBD2 might be the D (6 bases). V dropped 6 bases and J dropped 3 bases, with 21 bases sitting between them. This CDR3 has 16 amino acids. CDR1 MDHEN and CDR2 SYDVKM come from the germline V gene. The CDR3 sequence is CASRLGGLVGHYEQYF. The CDR3 coding sequence is TGTGCCAGCAGATTGGGGGGACTGGTAGGCCACTACGAGCAGTACTTC.

This chain joins TRBV5-4 and TRBJ2-2, with 14 bases identical to TRBD2. Germline V CDR1 and CDR2: SGHNT, YYREEE (reference sequence). This CDR3 has 18 residues. Losses at the gene ends were 4 bases for V and 1 base for J; bases not matched to a gene: 6. The CDR3 nucleotides read TGTGCCAGCAGCCGGGGACTAGCGGGAGAAGGGAACACCGGGGAGCTGTTTTTT. Translation gives CASSRGLAGEGNTGELFF.

The chain uses TRBV6-5 and TRBJ1-2; D possibly corresponds to TRBD1 (6 bases). Germline V CDR1 and CDR2: MNHEY, SVGAGI. The V end was cut by 4 bases, the J end by 8 bases, with 8 bases between. The CDR3 has 11 residues. Written as DNA, the CDR3 is TGTGCCAGCAGTTCGGGGGGCGGCTACACCTTC. It encodes CASSSGGGYTF.